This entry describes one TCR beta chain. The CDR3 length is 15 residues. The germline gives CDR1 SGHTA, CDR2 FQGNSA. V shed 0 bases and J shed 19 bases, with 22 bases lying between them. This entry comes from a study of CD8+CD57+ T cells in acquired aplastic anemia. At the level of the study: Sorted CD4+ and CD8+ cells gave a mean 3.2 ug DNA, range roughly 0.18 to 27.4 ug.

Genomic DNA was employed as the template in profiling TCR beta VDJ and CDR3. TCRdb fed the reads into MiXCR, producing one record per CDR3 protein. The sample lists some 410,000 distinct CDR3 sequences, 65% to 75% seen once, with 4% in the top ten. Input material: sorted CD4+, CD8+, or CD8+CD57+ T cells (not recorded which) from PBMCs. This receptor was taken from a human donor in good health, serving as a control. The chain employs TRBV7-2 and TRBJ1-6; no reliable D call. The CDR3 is CASSLASRSYNEQHF. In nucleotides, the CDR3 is TGTGCCAGCAGCTTAGCTTCCAGGAGCTACAATGAGCAGCACTTT.